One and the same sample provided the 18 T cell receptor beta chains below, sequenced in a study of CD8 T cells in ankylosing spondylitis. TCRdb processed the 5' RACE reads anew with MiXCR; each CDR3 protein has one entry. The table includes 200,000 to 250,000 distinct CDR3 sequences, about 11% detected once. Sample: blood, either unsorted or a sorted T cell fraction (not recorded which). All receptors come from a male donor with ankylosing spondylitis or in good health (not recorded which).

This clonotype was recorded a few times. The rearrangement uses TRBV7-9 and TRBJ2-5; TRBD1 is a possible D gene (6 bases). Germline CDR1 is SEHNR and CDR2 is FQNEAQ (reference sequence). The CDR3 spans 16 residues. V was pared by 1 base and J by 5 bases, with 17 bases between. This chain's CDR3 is CASSLVTGGAMETQYF. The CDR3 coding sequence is TGTGCCAGCAGCTTAGTTACTGGGGGCGCTATGGAGACCCAGTACTTC.

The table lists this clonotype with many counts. The CDR3 DNA sequence: TGCGCCAGCAGCGGAGGGATAGGGGAGGACACTGAAGCTTTCTTT. It yields the protein CASSGGIGEDTEAFF. The chain employs TRBV5-1 and TRBJ1-1; D possibly corresponds to TRBD1 (5 bases). The germline V gene has CDR1 SGHRS and CDR2 YFSETQ. Deletions cut 4 bases from V and 3 bases from J, with 16 bases between. This CDR3 spans 15 amino acids.

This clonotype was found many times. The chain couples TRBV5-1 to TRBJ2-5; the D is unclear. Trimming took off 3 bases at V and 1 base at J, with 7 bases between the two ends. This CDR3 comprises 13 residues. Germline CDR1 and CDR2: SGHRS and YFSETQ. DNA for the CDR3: TGCGCCAGCAGCTGGACCCCCCAAGAGACCCAGTACTTC. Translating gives CASSWTPQETQYF. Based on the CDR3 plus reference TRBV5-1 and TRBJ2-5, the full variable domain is KAGVTQTPRYLIKTRGQQVTLSCSPISGHRSVSWYQQTPGQGLQFLFEYFSETQRNKGNFPGRFSGRQFSNSRSEMNVSTLELGDSALYLCASSWTPQETQYFGPGTRLLVL.

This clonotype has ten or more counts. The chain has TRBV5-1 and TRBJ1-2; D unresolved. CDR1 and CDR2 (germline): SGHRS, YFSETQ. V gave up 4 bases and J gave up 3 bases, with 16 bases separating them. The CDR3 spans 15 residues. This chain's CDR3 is CASSIRVPKDYGYTF. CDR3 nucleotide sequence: TGCGCCAGCAGCATCCGGGTCCCGAAGGACTATGGCTACACCTTC.

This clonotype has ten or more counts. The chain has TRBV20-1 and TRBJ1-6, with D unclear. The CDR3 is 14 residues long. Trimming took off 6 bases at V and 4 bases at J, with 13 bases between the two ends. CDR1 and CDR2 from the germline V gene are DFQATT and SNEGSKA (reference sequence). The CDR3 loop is CSAQLPGYNSPLHF. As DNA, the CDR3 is TGCAGTGCCCAACTGCCAGGTTATAATTCACCCCTCCACTTT.

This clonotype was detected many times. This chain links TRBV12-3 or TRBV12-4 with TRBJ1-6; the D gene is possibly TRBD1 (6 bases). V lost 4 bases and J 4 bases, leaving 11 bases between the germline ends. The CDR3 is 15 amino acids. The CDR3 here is CASSSGQTYNSPLHF. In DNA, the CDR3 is TGTGCCAGCAGTTCTGGACAGACTTATAATTCACCCCTCCACTTT.

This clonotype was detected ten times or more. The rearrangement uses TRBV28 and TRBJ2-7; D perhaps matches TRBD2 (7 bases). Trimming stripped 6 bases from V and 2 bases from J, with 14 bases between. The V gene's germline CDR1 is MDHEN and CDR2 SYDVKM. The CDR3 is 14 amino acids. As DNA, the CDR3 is TGTGCCAGCAGCCTGCGGGGGCCTGCCTACGAGCAGTACTTC. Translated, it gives CASSLRGPAYEQYF. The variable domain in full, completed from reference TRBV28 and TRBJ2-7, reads DVKVTQSSRYLVKRTGEKVFLECVQDMDHENMFWYRQDPGLGLRLIYFSYDVKMKEKGDIPEGYSVSREKKERFSLILESASTNQTSMYLCASSLRGPAYEQYFGPGTRLTVT.

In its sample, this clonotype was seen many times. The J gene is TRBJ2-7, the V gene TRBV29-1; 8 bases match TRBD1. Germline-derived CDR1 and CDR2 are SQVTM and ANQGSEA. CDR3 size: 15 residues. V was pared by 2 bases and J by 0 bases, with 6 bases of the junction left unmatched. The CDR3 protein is CSVENLGTGSYEQYF. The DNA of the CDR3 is TGCAGCGTTGAAAACTTGGGGACAGGCTCCTACGAGCAGTACTTC.

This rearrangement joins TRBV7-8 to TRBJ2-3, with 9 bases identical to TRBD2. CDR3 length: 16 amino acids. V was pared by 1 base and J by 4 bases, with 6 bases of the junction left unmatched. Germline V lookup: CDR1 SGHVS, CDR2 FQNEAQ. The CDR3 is CASSLGLAGIADTQYF. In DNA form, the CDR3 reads TGTGCCAGCAGCTTAGGGCTAGCGGGGATCGCAGATACGCAGTATTTT.

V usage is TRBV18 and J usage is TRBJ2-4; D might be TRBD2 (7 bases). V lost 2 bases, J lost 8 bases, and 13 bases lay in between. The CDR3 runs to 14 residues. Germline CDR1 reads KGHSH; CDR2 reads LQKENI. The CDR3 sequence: CASSPGGGGDIQYF. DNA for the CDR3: TGTGCCAGCTCACCAGGAGGGGGAGGGGACATTCAGTACTTC. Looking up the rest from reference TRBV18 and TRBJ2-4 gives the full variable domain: NAGVMQNPRHLVRRRGQEARLRCSPMKGHSHVYWYRQLPEEGLKFMVYLQKENIIDESGMPKERFSAEFPKEGPSILRIQQVVRGDSAAYFCASSPGGGGDIQYFGAGTRLSVL.

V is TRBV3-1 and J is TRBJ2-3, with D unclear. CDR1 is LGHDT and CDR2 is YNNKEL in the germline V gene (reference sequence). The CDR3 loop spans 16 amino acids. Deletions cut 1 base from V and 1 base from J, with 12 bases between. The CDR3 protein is CASSQGRASGTDTQYF. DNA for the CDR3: TGTGCCAGCAGCCAAGGTCGAGCCTCCGGCACAGATACGCAGTATTTT.

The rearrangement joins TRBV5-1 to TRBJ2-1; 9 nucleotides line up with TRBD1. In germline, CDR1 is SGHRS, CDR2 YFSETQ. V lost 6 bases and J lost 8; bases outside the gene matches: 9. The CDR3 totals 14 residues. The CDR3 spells CASTLGQGWDEQFF. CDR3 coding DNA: TGCGCCAGCACTCTAGGACAGGGGTGGGATGAGCAGTTCTTC.

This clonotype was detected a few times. Here the CDR3 DNA reads TGCGCCAGCAGCTTGGGGCTTAGCGGGGCCCCTAGCACAGATACGCAGTATTTT. This codes for CASSLGLSGAPSTDTQYF. This rearrangement joins TRBV5-1 to TRBJ2-3, with 8 bases lining up with TRBD2. Germline lookup yields CDR1 SGHRS and CDR2 YFSETQ. The length of the CDR3 is 18 residues. V shed 0 bases and J 0 bases; nucleotides not matched to a gene: 9. Filled out from reference TRBV5-1 and TRBJ2-3, the complete variable domain reads KAGVTQTPRYLIKTRGQQVTLSCSPISGHRSVSWYQQTPGQGLQFLFEYFSETQRNKGNFPGRFSGRQFSNSRSEMNVSTLELGDSALYLCASSLGLSGAPSTDTQYFGPGTRLTVL.

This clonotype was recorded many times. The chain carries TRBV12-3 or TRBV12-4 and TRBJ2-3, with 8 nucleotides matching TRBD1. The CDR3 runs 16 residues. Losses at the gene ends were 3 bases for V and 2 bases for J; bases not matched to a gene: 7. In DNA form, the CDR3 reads TGTGCCAGCAGTTTGGTATTGGACAGGGACACAGATACGCAGTATTTT. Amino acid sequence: CASSLVLDRDTDTQYF.

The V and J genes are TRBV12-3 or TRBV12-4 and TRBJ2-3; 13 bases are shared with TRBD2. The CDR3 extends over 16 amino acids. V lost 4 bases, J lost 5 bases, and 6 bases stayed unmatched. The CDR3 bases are TGTGCCAGCAGTTCCGGGACTAGCGGGGCGGGAGATACGCAGTATTTT. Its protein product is CASSSGTSGAGDTQYF.

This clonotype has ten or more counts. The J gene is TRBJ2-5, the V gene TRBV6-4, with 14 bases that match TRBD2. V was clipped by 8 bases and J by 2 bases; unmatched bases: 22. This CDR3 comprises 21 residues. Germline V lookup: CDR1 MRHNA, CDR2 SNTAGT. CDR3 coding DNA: TGTGCCAGCGGACGCCCACGTGGGACTAGCGGGGGTCAAACCCCTCAAGAGACCCAGTACTTC. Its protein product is CASGRPRGTSGGQTPQETQYF.

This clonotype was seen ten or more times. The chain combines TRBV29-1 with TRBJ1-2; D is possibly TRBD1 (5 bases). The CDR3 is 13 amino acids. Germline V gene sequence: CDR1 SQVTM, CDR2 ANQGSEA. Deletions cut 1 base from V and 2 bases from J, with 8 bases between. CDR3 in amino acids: CSVEGPGNYGYTF. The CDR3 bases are TGCAGCGTTGAAGGGCCAGGGAACTATGGCTACACCTTC. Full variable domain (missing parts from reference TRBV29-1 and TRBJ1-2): SAVISQKPSRDICQRGTSLTIQCQVDSQVTMMFWYRQQPGQSLTLIATANQGSEATYESGFVIDKFPISRPNLTFSTLTVSNMSPEDSSIYLCSVEGPGNYGYTFGSGTRLTVV.

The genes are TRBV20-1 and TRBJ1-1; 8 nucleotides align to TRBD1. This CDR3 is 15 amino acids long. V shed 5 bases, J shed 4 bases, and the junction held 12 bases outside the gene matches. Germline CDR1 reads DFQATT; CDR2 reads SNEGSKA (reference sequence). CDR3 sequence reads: CSASRYGDRSTEAFF. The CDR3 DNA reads TGCAGTGCTTCCCGTTATGGGGACAGGTCCACTGAAGCTTTCTTT.